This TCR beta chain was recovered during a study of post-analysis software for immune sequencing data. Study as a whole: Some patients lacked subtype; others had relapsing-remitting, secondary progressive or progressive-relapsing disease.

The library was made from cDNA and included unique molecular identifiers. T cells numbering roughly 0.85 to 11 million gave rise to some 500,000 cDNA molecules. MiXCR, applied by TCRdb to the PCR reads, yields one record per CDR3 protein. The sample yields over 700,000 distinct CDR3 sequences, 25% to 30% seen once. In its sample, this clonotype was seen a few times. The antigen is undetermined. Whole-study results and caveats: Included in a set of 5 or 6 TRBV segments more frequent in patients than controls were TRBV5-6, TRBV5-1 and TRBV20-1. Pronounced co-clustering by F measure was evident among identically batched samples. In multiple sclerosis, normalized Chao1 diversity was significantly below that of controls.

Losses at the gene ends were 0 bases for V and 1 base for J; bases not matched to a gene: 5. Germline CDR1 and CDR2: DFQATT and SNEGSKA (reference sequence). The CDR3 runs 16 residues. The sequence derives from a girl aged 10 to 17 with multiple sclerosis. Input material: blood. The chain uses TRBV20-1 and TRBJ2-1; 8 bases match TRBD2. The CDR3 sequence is CSARDRLAGSYNEQFF. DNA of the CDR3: TGCAGTGCTAGAGATCGGCTAGCGGGTTCCTACAATGAGCAGTTCTTC.